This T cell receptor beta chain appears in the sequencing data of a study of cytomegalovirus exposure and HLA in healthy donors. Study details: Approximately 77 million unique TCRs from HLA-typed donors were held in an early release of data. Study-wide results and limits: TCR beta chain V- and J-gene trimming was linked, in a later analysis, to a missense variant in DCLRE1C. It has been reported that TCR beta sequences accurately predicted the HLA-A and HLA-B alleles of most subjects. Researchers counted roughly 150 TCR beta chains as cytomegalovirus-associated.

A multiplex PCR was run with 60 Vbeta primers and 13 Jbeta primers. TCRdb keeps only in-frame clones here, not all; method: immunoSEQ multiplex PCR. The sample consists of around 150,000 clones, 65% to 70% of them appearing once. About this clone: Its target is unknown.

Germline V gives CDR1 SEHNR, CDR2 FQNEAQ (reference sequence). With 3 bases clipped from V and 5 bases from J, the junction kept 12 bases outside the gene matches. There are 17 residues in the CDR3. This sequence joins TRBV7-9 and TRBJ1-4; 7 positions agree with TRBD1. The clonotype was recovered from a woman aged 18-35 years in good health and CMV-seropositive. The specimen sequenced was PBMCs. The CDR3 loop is CASSLGQTTAKNEKLFF. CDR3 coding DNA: TGTGCCAGCAGCTTGGGACAGACCACAGCGAAAAATGAAAAACTGTTTTTT.